This T cell receptor (beta chain) came from a study of blood T cell repertoires in COVID-19. Overall study context: COVID-19 samples from acute and convalescent phases originated in the United States, Italy and Spain. T cells, B-cell-depleted T cells, or PBMCs supplied cDNA or gDNA.

Source study methods: Reference gene primers were amplified, and this amplification served to estimate nucleated cell counts. Here immunoSEQ multiplex PCR was the method, and the copy in TCRdb shows in-frame clones only, minus some. That table furnishes V, J and clone size, whereas the DNA furnished D and trimming. This sample has fewer than 70,000 clones, with approximately 92% found just once. The CDR3 consists of 16 residues. The germline V gene encodes CDR1 SGHVS and CDR2 FQNEAQ. Trimming stripped 2 bases from V and 7 bases from J, with 20 bases between. The TCR comes from an elderly woman with active COVID-19. J is TRBJ1-2 and V is TRBV7-8; D is perhaps TRBD1 (5 bases). Sequencing was carried out using peripheral blood. CDR3 in amino acids: CASSLSRGGSRGGYTF. The CDR3 DNA reads as TGTGCCAGCAGCTTATCACGGGGAGGCTCGAGGGGTGGCTACACCTTC.